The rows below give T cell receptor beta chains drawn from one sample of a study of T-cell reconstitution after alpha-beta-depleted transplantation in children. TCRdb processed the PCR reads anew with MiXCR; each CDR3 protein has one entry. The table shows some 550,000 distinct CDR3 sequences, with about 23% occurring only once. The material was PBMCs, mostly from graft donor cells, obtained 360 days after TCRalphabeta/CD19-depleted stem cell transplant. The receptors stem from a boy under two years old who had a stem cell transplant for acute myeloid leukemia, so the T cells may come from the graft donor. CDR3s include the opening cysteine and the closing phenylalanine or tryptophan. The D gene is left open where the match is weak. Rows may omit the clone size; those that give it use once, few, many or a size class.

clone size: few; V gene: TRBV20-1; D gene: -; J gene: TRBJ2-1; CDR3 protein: CSAPRWAYNEQFF; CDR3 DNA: TGCAGTGCTCCACGATGGGCTTACAATGAGCAGTTCTTC
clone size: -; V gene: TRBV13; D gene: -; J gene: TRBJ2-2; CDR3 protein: CASSDGLAGELFF; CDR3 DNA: TGTGCCAGCAGCGACGGTCTTGCCGGGGAGCTGTTTTTT
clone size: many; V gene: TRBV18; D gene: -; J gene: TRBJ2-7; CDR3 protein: CASSPVNTLYEQYF; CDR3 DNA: TGTGCCAGCTCACCAGTGAACACTCTCTACGAGCAGTACTTC
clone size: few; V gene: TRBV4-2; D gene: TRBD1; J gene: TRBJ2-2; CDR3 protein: CASSQERQGASGELFF; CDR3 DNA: TGTGCCAGCAGCCAAGAAAGGCAGGGGGCTTCCGGGGAGCTGTTTTTT
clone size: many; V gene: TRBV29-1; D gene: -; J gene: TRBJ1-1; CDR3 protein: CSASEAFF; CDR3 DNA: TGCAGCGCCAGTGAAGCTTTCTTT
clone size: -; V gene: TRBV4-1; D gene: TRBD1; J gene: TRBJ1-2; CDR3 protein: CASSQGRQGGVYGYTF; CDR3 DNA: TGCGCCAGCAGCCAAGGACGACAGGGAGGAGTCTATGGCTACACCTTC
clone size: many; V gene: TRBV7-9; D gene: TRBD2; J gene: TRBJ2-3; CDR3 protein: CASSRGLAASTDTQYF; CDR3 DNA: TGTGCCAGCAGCCGTGGACTAGCAGCTAGCACAGATACGCAGTATTTT
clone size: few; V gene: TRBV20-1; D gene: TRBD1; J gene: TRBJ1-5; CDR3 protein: CSASDGQGGFQPQHF; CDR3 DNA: TGCAGTGCTAGTGACGGACAGGGCGGCTTTCAGCCCCAGCATTTT
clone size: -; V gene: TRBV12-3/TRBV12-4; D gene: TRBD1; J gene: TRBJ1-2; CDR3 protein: CASSPLGTGDLDYGYTF; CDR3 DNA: TGTGCCAGCAGCCCCCTCGGGACAGGCGATTTAGACTATGGCTACACCTTC
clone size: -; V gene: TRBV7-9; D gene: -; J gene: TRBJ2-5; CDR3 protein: CASSLVNTQETQYF; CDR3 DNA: TGTGCCAGCAGCTTAGTGAACACACAAGAGACCCAGTACTTC
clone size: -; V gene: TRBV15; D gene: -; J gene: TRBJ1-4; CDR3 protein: CATSRWGSRGTNEKLFF; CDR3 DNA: TGTGCCACCAGCCGGTGGGGTAGTCGGGGAACTAATGAAAAACTGTTTTTT
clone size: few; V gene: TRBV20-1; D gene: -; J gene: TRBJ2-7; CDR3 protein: CSARLDSYSYEQYF; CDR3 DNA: TGCAGTGCTCGGTTGGACAGTTACTCCTACGAGCAGTACTTC
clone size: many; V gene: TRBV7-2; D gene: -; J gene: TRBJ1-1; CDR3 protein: CASSLYPLTSGETDTEAFF; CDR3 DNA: TGTGCCAGCAGCTTATACCCATTAACCTCAGGGGAGACGGACACTGAAGCTTTCTTT
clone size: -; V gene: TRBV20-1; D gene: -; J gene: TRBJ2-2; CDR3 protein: CSARDAPGRRDTGELFF; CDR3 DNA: TGCAGTGCTAGAGACGCCCCAGGGCGGAGGGACACCGGGGAGCTGTTTTTT
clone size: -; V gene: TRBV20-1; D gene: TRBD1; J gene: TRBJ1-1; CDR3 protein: CSARPGGVNTEAFF; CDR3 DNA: TGCAGTGCTAGGCCAGGGGGGGTGAACACTGAAGCTTTCTTT
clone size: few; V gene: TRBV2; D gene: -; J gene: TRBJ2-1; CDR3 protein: CASSTPSDEQFF; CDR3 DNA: TGTGCCAGCAGTACTCCCTCAGATGAGCAGTTCTTC
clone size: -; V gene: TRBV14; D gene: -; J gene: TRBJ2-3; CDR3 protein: CASSQVAANTDTQYF; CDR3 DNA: TGTGCCAGCAGCCAAGTGGCGGCCAACACAGATACGCAGTATTTT
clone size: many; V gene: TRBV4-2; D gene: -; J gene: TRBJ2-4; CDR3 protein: CASNQGVIGARENIQYF; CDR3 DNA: TGTGCCAGCAACCAAGGGGTGATCGGGGCGAGAGAAAACATTCAGTACTTC
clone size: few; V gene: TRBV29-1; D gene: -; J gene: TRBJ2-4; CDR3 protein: CSVGRRLGPKNIQYF; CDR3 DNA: TGCAGCGTTGGTAGGAGACTAGGCCCCAAAAACATTCAGTACTTC
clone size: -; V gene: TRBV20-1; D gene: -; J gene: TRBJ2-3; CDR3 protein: CSALGDLASTDTQYF; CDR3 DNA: TGCAGTGCCTTAGGGGACTTGGCTAGCACAGATACGCAGTATTTT
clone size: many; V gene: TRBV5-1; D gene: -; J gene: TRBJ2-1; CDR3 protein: CASSLAGVGYNEQFF; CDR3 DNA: TGCGCCAGCAGCTTGGCAGGGGTAGGCTACAATGAGCAGTTCTTC
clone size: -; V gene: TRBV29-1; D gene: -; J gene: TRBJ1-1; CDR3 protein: CSFIRGGGTYTEAFF; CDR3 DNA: TGCAGCTTCATAAGGGGGGGGGGTACCTACACTGAAGCTTTCTTT
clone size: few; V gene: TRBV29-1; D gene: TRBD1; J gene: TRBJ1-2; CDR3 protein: CSVGPGQAYGYTF; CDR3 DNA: TGCAGCGTTGGGCCCGGACAGGCCTATGGCTACACCTTC
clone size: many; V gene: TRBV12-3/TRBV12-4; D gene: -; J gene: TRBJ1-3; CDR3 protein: CASGSQGRSGNTIYF; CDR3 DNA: TGTGCCAGCGGCTCACAGGGAAGGTCTGGAAACACCATATATTTT
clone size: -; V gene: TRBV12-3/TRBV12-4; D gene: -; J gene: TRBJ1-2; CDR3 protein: CASSATGRIDYGYTF; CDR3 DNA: TGTGCCAGCAGTGCAACAGGGAGGATAGACTATGGCTACACCTTC
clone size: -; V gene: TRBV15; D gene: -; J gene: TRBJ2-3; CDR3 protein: CATSRDYNSLGDTQYF; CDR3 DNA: TGTGCCACCAGCAGAGATTATAATAGTCTTGGAGATACGCAGTATTTT
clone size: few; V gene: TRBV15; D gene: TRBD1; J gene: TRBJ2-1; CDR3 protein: CATSDRDRGVREQFF; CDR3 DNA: TGTGCCACCAGCGACCGGGACAGGGGGGTCAGGGAGCAGTTCTTC
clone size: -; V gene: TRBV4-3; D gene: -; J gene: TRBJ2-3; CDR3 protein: CASSQDNLPGNLDTQYF; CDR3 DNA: TGCGCCAGCAGCCAAGATAACCTGCCTGGGAATTTAGATACGCAGTATTTT
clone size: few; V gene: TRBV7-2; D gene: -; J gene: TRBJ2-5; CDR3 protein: CASTELMETQYF; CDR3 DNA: TGTGCCAGCACCGAACTCATGGAGACCCAGTACTTC
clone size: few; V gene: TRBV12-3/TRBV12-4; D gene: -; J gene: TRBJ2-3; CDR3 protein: CASSFYRYTDTQYF; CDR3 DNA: TGTGCCAGCAGTTTCTACAGATACACAGATACGCAGTATTTT
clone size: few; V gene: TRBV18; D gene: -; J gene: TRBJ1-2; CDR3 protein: CASSLARDKGGYTF; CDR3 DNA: TGTGCCAGCTCACTCGCTCGGGACAAAGGAGGCTACACCTTC
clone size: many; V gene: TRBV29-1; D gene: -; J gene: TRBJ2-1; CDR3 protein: CSVEEPPNLLWGQFF; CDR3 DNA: TGCAGCGTTGAAGAACCTCCCAACCTTCTTTGGGGGCAGTTCTTC
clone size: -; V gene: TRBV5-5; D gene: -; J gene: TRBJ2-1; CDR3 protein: CASSLGGLLWDEQFF; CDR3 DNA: TGTGCCAGCAGCTTGGGGGGTCTTCTATGGGATGAGCAGTTCTTC
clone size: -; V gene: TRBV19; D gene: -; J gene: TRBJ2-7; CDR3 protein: CASSSRDSYEQYF; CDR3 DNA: TGTGCCAGTAGTAGTCGGGACTCCTACGAGCAGTACTTC
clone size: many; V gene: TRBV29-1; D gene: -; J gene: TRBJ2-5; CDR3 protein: CSVKGGQETQYF; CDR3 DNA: TGCAGCGTTAAGGGAGGCCAAGAGACCCAGTACTTC
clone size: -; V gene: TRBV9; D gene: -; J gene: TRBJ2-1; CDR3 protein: CASSVQDILNEQFF; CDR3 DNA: TGTGCCAGCAGCGTACAGGATATTCTGAATGAGCAGTTCTTC
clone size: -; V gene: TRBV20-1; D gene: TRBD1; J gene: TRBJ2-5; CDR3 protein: CSAQKGAWETQYF; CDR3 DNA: TGCAGTGCACAAAAGGGGGCTTGGGAGACCCAGTACTTC
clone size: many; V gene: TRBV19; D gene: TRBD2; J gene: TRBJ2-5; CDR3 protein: CASSIDGLAEETQYF; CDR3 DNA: TGTGCCAGTAGTATAGATGGACTAGCGGAAGAGACCCAGTACTTC
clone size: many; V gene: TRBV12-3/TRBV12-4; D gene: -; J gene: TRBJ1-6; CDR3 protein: CASSLGGAGDRSPLHF; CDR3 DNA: TGTGCCAGCAGTCTCGGGGGTGCGGGTGATCGATCACCCCTCCACTTT
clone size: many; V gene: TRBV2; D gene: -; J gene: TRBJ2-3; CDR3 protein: CASSVGRADTQYF; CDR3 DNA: TGTGCCAGCAGTGTAGGTAGGGCAGATACGCAGTATTTT
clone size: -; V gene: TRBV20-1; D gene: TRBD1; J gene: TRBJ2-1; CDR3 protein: CSARDPWDRSYNEQFF; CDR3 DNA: TGCAGTGCTAGAGATCCGTGGGACAGGTCCTACAATGAGCAGTTCTTC
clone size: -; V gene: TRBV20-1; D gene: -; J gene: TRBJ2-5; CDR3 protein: CSAKDTMTQYF; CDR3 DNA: TGCAGTGCTAAGGACACAATGACCCAGTACTTC
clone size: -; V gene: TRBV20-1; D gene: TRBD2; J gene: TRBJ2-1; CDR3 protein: CSARYPGLAGASFYNEQFF; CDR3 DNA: TGCAGTGCTAGATACCCGGGACTAGCGGGGGCCTCCTTCTACAATGAGCAGTTCTTC
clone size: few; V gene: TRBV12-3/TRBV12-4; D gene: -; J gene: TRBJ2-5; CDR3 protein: CASSFRGANQETQYF; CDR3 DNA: TGTGCCAGCAGTTTTCGCGGGGCGAACCAAGAGACCCAGTACTTC
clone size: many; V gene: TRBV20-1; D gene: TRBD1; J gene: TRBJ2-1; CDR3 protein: CSAPGGSSYNEQFF; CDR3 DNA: TGCAGTGCCCCAGGGGGCAGCTCCTACAATGAGCAGTTCTTC
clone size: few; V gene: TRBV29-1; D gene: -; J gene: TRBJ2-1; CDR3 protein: CSVEQWDNTYNEQFF; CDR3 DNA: TGCAGCGTTGAGCAGTGGGACAACACCTACAATGAGCAGTTCTTC
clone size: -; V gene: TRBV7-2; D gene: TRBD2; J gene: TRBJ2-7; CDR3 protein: CASSFPGGGYEQYF; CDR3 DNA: TGTGCCAGCAGTTTCCCGGGGGGGGGATACGAGCAGTACTTC
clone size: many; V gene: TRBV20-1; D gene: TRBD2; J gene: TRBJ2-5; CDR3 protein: CSARVTRGVGTQYF; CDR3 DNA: TGCAGTGCTAGAGTCACCCGGGGGGTGGGGACCCAGTACTTC
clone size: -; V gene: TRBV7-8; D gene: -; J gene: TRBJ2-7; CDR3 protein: CASSLGGGGGPNRRSYEQYF; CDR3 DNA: TGTGCCAGCAGCTTAGGAGGGGGAGGTGGTCCCAATAGACGGTCCTACGAGCAGTACTTC
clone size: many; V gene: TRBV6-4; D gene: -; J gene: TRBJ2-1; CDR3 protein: CASSDPTRGNNEQFF; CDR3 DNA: TGTGCCAGCAGTGACCCCACGAGAGGGAACAATGAGCAGTTCTTC
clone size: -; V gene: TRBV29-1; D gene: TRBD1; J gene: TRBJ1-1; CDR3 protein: CSALRDRVLGTEAFF; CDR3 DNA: TGCAGCGCCCTCCGGGACAGGGTCTTAGGGACTGAAGCTTTCTTT
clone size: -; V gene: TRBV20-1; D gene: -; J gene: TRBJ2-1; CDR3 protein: CWARDVSYGVGTYNEQFF; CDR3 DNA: TGCTGGGCTAGAGATGTTTCGTATGGGGTCGGAACGTACAATGAGCAGTTCTTC
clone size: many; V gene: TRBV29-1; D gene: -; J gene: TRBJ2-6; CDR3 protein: CSVSGWGAGANVLTF; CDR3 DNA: TGCAGCGTCTCCGGGTGGGGGGCTGGGGCCAACGTCCTGACTTTC
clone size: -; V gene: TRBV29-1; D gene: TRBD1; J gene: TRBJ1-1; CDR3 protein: CSVDRAIEAFF; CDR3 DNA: TGCAGCGTCGACAGGGCGATTGAAGCTTTCTTT
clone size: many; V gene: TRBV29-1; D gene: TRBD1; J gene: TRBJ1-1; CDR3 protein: CSVEGTGENTEAFF; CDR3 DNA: TGCAGCGTTGAAGGGACAGGGGAGAACACTGAAGCTTTCTTT
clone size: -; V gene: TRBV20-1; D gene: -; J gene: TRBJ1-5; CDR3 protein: CSARAGRGNQPQHF; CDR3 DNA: TGCAGTGCTAGAGCCGGGAGGGGCAATCAGCCCCAGCATTTT
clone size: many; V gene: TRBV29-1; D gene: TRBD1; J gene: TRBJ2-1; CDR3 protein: CSLIRQGPFNEQFF; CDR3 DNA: TGCAGCCTAATTCGACAGGGACCCTTTAATGAGCAGTTCTTC
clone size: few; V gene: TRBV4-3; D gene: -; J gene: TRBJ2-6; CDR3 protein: CASSQEFRRVLSGANVLTF; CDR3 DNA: TGCGCCAGCAGCCAAGAATTCAGAAGGGTACTCTCTGGGGCCAACGTCCTGACTTTC
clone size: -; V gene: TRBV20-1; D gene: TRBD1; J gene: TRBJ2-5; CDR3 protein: CSACRDSRQTQYF; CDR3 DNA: TGCAGTGCTTGCAGGGACAGCAGACAGACCCAGTACTTC